These T cell receptor beta chains were read from a single sample in a study of neurological immune-mediated disorders. Via MiXCR, TCRdb re-called the 5' RACE reads, giving one row per CDR3 protein. The sample lists about 70,000 distinct CDR3 sequences, around 3% occurring once. The sample comprised PBMCs. These receptors all stem from a woman aged 45 to 65 with multiple sclerosis. Each CDR3 is given with its conserved first and last residue. A D gene is named only where the DNA matches it firmly. The listing skips clone size in some rows; elsewhere it reads once, few, many or a size class.

J | V | D | size | DNA | CDR3
TRBJ1-5 | TRBV5-1 | - | many | TGCGCCAGCAGCTCCCTCCCCTCGTCCCCCGGCAATCAGCCCCAGCATTTT | CASSSLPSSPGNQPQHF
TRBJ1-1 | TRBV29-1 | TRBD1 | many | TGCAGCGTTCCGGGACAGGGGGCCACTGAAGCTTTCTTT | CSVPGQGATEAFF
TRBJ1-5 | TRBV6-1 | - | many | TGTGCCAGCAGTGAGGTCCTCAATCAGCCCCAGCATTTT | CASSEVLNQPQHF
TRBJ2-1 | TRBV20-1 | - | many | TGCAGTGCTAGAGCGCGGCAGAGCTCCTACAATGAGCAGTTCTTC | CSARARQSSYNEQFF
TRBJ2-1 | TRBV6-5 | - | many | TGTGCCAGCAGTTACTCGAAGGGGGGTTTGAGCTCCTACAATGAGCAGTTCTTC | CASSYSKGGLSSYNEQFF
TRBJ2-7 | TRBV28 | TRBD1 | many | TGTGCCAGCACCCCTATAGCAGGGGGCGGCGAGCAGTACTTC | CASTPIAGGGEQYF
TRBJ2-6 | TRBV12-3/TRBV12-4 | - | many | TGTGCCAGCAGTTTAGCGGTGGTAGGGGCTGGGGCCAACGTCCTGACTTTC | CASSLAVVGAGANVLTF
TRBJ2-7 | TRBV7-8 | TRBD1 | many | TGTGCCAGCAGCCGCTGGGACAGGGGGCGGAACGAGCAGTACTTC | CASSRWDRGRNEQYF
TRBJ2-7 | TRBV5-1 | - | medium-sized | TGCGCCAGCAGGCCTCCAATAGGATACGAGCAGTACTTC | CASRPPIGYEQYF
TRBJ2-1 | TRBV27 | - | many | TGTGCCAGCAGTTTATATAAGATCACCAACAATGAGCAGTTCTTC | CASSLYKITNNEQFF
TRBJ1-6 | TRBV28 | TRBD1 | - | TGTGCCAGCAGTTTGGGGACAGGGCCCTATAATTCAACCCTCAACTTT | CASSLGTGPYNSTLNF
TRBJ2-3 | TRBV5-6 | - | few | TGTGACAGCAGCATACGACCTGATACGCAGTATTTT | CDSSIRPDTQYF
TRBJ1-1 | TRBV3-1 | - | many | TGTGCCAGCAGCCTTACAGGTTTAGTGAACACTGAAGCTTTCTTT | CASSLTGLVNTEAFF
TRBJ2-1 | TRBV29-1 | TRBD2 | many | TGCAGCGTTGAAGGAAGCGGGAGGGCTTACAATGAGCAGTTCTTC | CSVEGSGRAYNEQFF
TRBJ2-3 | TRBV20-1 | - | many | TGCAGTGCTAGTGGAGGGGTTGGAGATACGCAGTATTTT | CSASGGVGDTQYF
TRBJ1-6 | TRBV6-6 | - | many | TGTGCCAGCAGTTACGGGGCCCTAAATTCACCCCTCCACTTT | CASSYGALNSPLHF
TRBJ2-4 | TRBV2 | - | many | TGTGCCAGCAGTACACAGGGTCAAATGGAGTACTTC | CASSTQGQMEYF
TRBJ2-3 | TRBV27 | - | many | TGTGCCAGCAGTTTGTTTGGGGCATCTTCTCGAACAGATACGCAGTATTTT | CASSLFGASSRTDTQYF
TRBJ2-2 | TRBV20-1 | TRBD2 | many | TGCAGTGCTAGAGATCCGCGGGAGGCCTACACCGGGGAGCTGTTTTTT | CSARDPREAYTGELFF
TRBJ2-1 | TRBV27 | - | many | TGTGCCAGCAGTTCTTATACCGGGACAACTAGTAGCTCCTACAATGAGCAGTTCTTC | CASSSYTGTTSSSYNEQFF
TRBJ2-5 | TRBV5-5 | - | many | TGTGCCAGCAGCCCTCGCACGGCCGGGGGGACCCAGTACTTC | CASSPRTAGGTQYF
TRBJ1-1 | TRBV20-1 | TRBD1 | many | TGCAGCATACCACAGGGACAGTTGAACACTGAAGCTTTCTTT | CSIPQGQLNTEAFF
TRBJ2-3 | TRBV27 | TRBD1 | many | TGTGCCAGCAGTCGACAGGGGTTAGATACGCAGTATTTT | CASSRQGLDTQYF
TRBJ2-3 | TRBV6-1 | - | many | TGTGCCAGCAGGGGGACATGGGAAAGCACAGATACGCAGTATTTT | CASRGTWESTDTQYF
TRBJ2-7 | TRBV20-1 | - | many | TGCAGCGCGACGGGGGCTAGGAGTGGGTACGAGCAGTACTTC | CSATGARSGYEQYF
TRBJ2-1 | TRBV7-8 | TRBD2 | many | TGTGCCAGCAGCCTACTAGCGGGGGGGCCGATTCAGCAGTTCTTC | CASSLLAGGPIQQFF
TRBJ2-3 | TRBV29-1 | - | many | TGCAGCGTTGACTCTGATACGCAGTATTTT | CSVDSDTQYF
TRBJ2-1 | TRBV5-1 | TRBD2 | many | TGCGCCAGCAGCTTCGCCGGGACTACAAATGAGCAGTTCTTC | CASSFAGTTNEQFF
TRBJ1-6 | TRBV20-1 | - | many | TGCAGTGCTACGGGCAGGGTTTGGGGATCACCCCTCCACTTT | CSATGRVWGSPLHF
TRBJ2-2 | TRBV7-7 | TRBD2 | many | TGTGCTAGCAGCTTGGGACTAGCGGCCCCCGGGGAGCTGTTTTTT | CASSLGLAAPGELFF
TRBJ2-3 | TRBV12-3/TRBV12-4 | - | many | TGTGCCAGCAGTTCCGGGGGCCAAAGGGCAGATACGCAGTATTTT | CASSSGGQRADTQYF
TRBJ2-3 | TRBV28 | - | many | TGTGCCAGCACCGACCCCATGGAGAGTTTCACAGATACGCAGTATTTT | CASTDPMESFTDTQYF
TRBJ2-2 | TRBV20-1 | TRBD2 | many | TGCAGTGCTAGGCCAGCGGGGGGGCCAACCGGGGAGCTGTTTTTT | CSARPAGGPTGELFF
TRBJ2-5 | TRBV7-2 | TRBD1 | many | TGTGCCAGCCAACTCGGGACAGACCAAGAGACCCAGTACTTC | CASQLGTDQETQYF
TRBJ2-2 | TRBV5-8 | - | many | TGTGCCAGCAGCTTGTCAGGAATCACCGGGGAGCTGTTTTTT | CASSLSGITGELFF
TRBJ2-1 | TRBV5-1 | TRBD1 | many | TGCGCCAGCAGCTTCGAATCGTCCGGGACAGGGAAGATGCACAATGAGCAGTTCTTC | CASSFESSGTGKMHNEQFF
TRBJ2-1 | TRBV19 | - | many | TGTGCCAGTAGTATCCAGGGGCTTCCCTACAATGAGCAGTTCTTC | CASSIQGLPYNEQFF
TRBJ2-7 | TRBV7-2 | TRBD2 | many | TGTGCCAGCAGACGACTAGCGGGAGTATCCTACGAGCAGTACTTC | CASRRLAGVSYEQYF